The 16 T cell receptor beta chains below were found in one sample sequenced in a study of cytomegalovirus exposure and HLA in healthy donors. The study ran its PCR with 60 Vbeta and 13 Jbeta primers. The assay was immunoSEQ multiplex PCR, and TCRdb's table has in-frame clones only and misses some. This repertoire shows 150,000 or so clones, roughly 78% found once; its top ten account for 1%. Sequencing input: PBMCs. These receptors came from a woman aged 50 to 65 in good health and CMV-seropositive.

The rearrangement links TRBV12-5 to TRBJ2-3, with 10 bases identical to TRBD1. Looked up from germline, CDR1 is LGHNT and CDR2 is FRNRAP. This CDR3 has 17 residues. The junction had 10 bases not matched to a gene; V was cut back by 1 base and J by 6 bases. The CDR3 DNA follows: TGTGCTAGTGGTTTGGCCCCCGGGACAGGGGCCCCCGATACGCAGTATTTT. This encodes CASGLAPGTGAPDTQYF.

The chain couples TRBV4-3 to TRBJ1-4; no clear D. The CDR3 runs to 12 residues. Germline loops: CDR1 LGHNA, CDR2 YSLEER. Trimming pared 1 base from V and 11 bases from J, leaving 8 bases between. The CDR3 DNA follows: TGCGCCAGCAGCCAAGTTCGAGGGAAACTGTTTTTT. Translation: CASSQVRGKLFF.

The chain carries TRBV6-5 and TRBJ1-2; no clear D gene. CDR1 is MNHEY, CDR2 SVGAGI, per germline. V gave up 5 bases and J gave up 4 bases, with 11 bases separating them. The CDR3 is 13 amino acids. CDR3 protein: CASSTRHGYGYTF. DNA of the CDR3: TGTGCCAGCAGTACTAGACACGGCTATGGCTACACCTTC.

The V gene is TRBV18, the J gene TRBJ2-2; tentative D call: TRBD2 (5 bases). The CDR3 consists of 16 residues. V lost 1 base to trimming and J lost 6 bases, with 15 bases between them. From germline, CDR1 is KGHSH and CDR2 LQKENI. CDR3 residues: CASSPRFPDYAGELFF. The CDR3 nucleotides read TGTGCCAGCTCACCACGATTCCCTGACTATGCCGGGGAGCTGTTTTTT.

This clone was counted a single time. The rearrangement uses TRBV6-1 and TRBJ1-2, with TRBD1 as a possible D gene (6 bases). The CDR3 contains 14 residues. V lost 2 bases, J lost 1 base, and 8 bases lay in between. Germline CDR1 reads MNHNS; CDR2 reads SASEGT. For the CDR3, the DNA is TGTGCCAGCAGTGAATGGACAGATAACTATGGCTACACCTTC. Its translation is CASSEWTDNYGYTF.

This clone was picked up a small number of times. The gene calls are TRBV28 and TRBJ1-5; 11 bases line up with TRBD1. This CDR3 contains 16 residues. The V and J ends lost 9 bases and 4 bases, in that order; junction bases with no gene match: 11. Germline assignment: CDR1 MDHEN and CDR2 SYDVKM. Written as DNA, the CDR3 is TGTGCCAGTAACGTTCAGGGACAGGGGGAGAATCAGCCCCAGCATTTT. It codes for CASNVQGQGENQPQHF.

Worth noting for this clone: Other nucleotide sequences from this sample produce the same CDR3. V usage is TRBV18 and J usage is TRBJ2-5, with a weak D call TRBD2 (6 bases). The V and J ends lost 3 bases and 7 bases respectively, with 12 bases between them. Germline values: CDR1 KGHSH, CDR2 LQKENI. This CDR3 region has 13 residues. The CDR3 nucleotides are TGTGCCAGCTCACCGGACTACCTCGGGACCCAGTACTTC. Translation gives CASSPDYLGTQYF.

The V and J genes are TRBV6-1 and TRBJ2-7; 12 nucleotides agree with TRBD2. The CDR3 has 17 residues. The V segment lost 6 bases and the J segment 6 bases; nucleotides outside the gene matches: 15. Per germline, CDR1 MNHNS and CDR2 SASEGT. This CDR3 is CASRESTGGLAGLEQYF. The CDR3 nucleotides are TGTGCCAGCAGGGAATCAACGGGCGGACTAGCGGGACTCGAGCAGTACTTC.

This chain links TRBV5-6 with TRBJ1-2; D may be TRBD1 (6 bases). Deletions cut 0 bases from V and 7 bases from J, with 19 bases between. Germline V gene sequence: CDR1 SGHDT, CDR2 YYEEEE. This CDR3 contains 16 residues. CDR3 sequence reads: CASSLAGAAIGGGYTF. The CDR3 DNA reads TGTGCCAGCAGCTTGGCAGGGGCAGCAATAGGGGGTGGCTACACCTTC.

This rearrangement joins TRBV7-9 to TRBJ2-7, with a possible D match to TRBD1 (5 bases). Germline lookup yields CDR1 SEHNR and CDR2 FQNEAQ (reference sequence). CDR3 length: 12 residues. The CDR3 spells CSNNNDSYEQYF. In DNA form, the CDR3 reads TGTTCCAACAACAACGACAGCTACGAGCAGTACTTC.

The CDR3 DNA reads as TGTGCCAGCAGCTATGGGGGGGGGCAGGGGTACGAGCAGTACTTC. It codes for CASSYGGGQGYEQYF. The rearrangement joins TRBV9 to TRBJ2-7, with D possibly TRBD2 on 7 matching bases. This CDR3 has 15 amino acids. V was shortened by 4 bases and J by 4 bases, with 18 bases between the two germline ends. The V gene's germline CDR1 is SGDLS and CDR2 YYNGEE.

The chain links TRBV28 to TRBJ2-5, with 12 bases identical to TRBD2. CDR1 and CDR2 (germline): MDHEN, SYDVKM. The CDR3 consists of 15 residues. V was pared by 7 bases and J by 0 bases, with 3 bases of the junction left unmatched. Written as DNA, the CDR3 is TGTGCCAGCAAAACTAGCGGGGGGTACCAAGAGACCCAGTACTTC. Translation: CASKTSGGYQETQYF.

A few counts support this clone. J is TRBJ2-7 and V is TRBV19; 7 bases map to TRBD2. The CDR3 is made up of 14 amino acids. J gave up 4 bases and V 6 bases, and 9 bases lay outside the gene matches. Germline CDR1 is LNHDA and CDR2 is SQIVND (reference sequence). As DNA, the CDR3 is TGTGCCAGTAGCCGGACTAGGGGAATGTACGAGCAGTACTTC. Its protein product is CASSRTRGMYEQYF.

The V gene is TRBV2, the J gene TRBJ2-7, with 11 positions matching TRBD2. The CDR3 spans 17 residues. J was trimmed by 2 bases and V by 7 bases; bases with no gene match: 13. The V gene's germline CDR1 is SNHLY and CDR2 FYNNEI. The CDR3 region has the DNA TGTGCCAGCAAAATAAGGACTAGCGGGCGGGTTACCTACGAGCAGTACTTC. It is translated as CASKIRTSGRVTYEQYF.

Remarks on this clone: A junction end diverges from the germline sequence, so it may reflect a read error. The CDR3 nucleotides read TGTTCCAGCAGCCCCAGGGGGACAGGGGGCGCGGGGAACACTGAAGCTTTCTTT. Its translation is CSSSPRGTGGAGNTEAFF. This chain connects TRBV7-9 to TRBJ1-1, with 12 bases identical to TRBD1. CDR1 SEHNR and CDR2 FQNEAQ come from the germline V gene (reference sequence). The CDR3 spans 18 residues.

The chain has TRBV19 and TRBJ2-1; a possible D gene is TRBD2 (6 bases). CDR1 is LNHDA and CDR2 is SQIVND in the germline V gene (reference sequence). The CDR3 runs to 14 residues. Trimming left V 5 bases short and J 0 bases short, with 8 bases between. In DNA, the CDR3 is TGTGCCAGTAGTCGGGAGAGCTCCTACAATGAGCAGTTCTTC. Protein sequence: CASSRESSYNEQFF.